Here is one T cell receptor beta chain with its context. This sample was included in a study of T-cell reconstitution after alpha-beta-depleted transplantation in children. Preparing the TCRbeta library involved the use of unique molecular identifiers. TCRdb used MiXCR to reprocess the PCR reads, holding one entry per CDR3 protein. The sample lists 200,000 to 300,000 distinct CDR3 sequences, around 7.5% occurring once. The TCR originated in a male patient aged 10 to 17 who had a stem cell transplant for acute lymphoblastic leukemia, so the T cells may come from the graft donor. The material sequenced was PBMCs, mostly from graft donor cells, taken 180 days after TCRalphabeta/CD19-depleted stem cell transplant.

CDR3 protein: CASDPVAIRQPQHF. Here the CDR3 DNA reads TGTGCCAGTGATCCCGTGGCAATTCGGCAGCCCCAGCATTTT. The chain is built from TRBV19 and TRBJ1-5; the D is unclear. The CDR3 totals 14 residues. Trimming removed 8 bases from V and 7 bases from J, with 18 bases in between. CDR1 and CDR2 (germline): LNHDA, SQIVND (reference sequence).